The 25 T cell receptor beta chains in this list originate from one sample, sequenced in a study of identical twins (TCRdb year 2016). The receptor library was made with 5' RACE. The sample was run on an Illumina HiSeq 2000. TCRdb trimmed public reads at Q25 via fastp, called clones via MiXCR and kept in-frame beta chains. Rows matching on CDR3 protein sequence are summarized as one entry with the most common DNA and genes. This sample holds more than 1.5 million distinct CDR3 sequences; roughly 35% were observed only once. The ten largest clones add up to roughly 0.3% of the sample. Sequencing was done on a sample of cord blood. The receptors derive from a newborn girl in good health.

There are a few counts of this clonotype. The chain carries TRBV10-3 and TRBJ2-1; perhaps D is TRBD1 or TRBD2 (5 bases each). Trimming stripped 4 bases from V and 2 bases from J, with 12 bases between. The germline V gene encodes CDR1 ENHRY and CDR2 SYGVKD. CDR3 length: 15 amino acids. The CDR3 loop reads CAISAPGTPYNEQFF. CDR3 DNA: TGTGCCATCAGTGCCCCCGGGACCCCCTACAATGAGCAGTTCTTC.

A few counts support this clonotype. This rearrangement joins TRBV20-1 to TRBJ2-7; 7 bases are a match to TRBD2. Germline CDR1 is DFQATT and CDR2 is SNEGSKA (reference sequence). V lost 5 bases to trimming and J lost 6 bases; unmatched junction nucleotides: 13. The CDR3 is made up of 14 amino acids. CDR3 in DNA: TGCAGTGCTCGAACCCCAACGGGAGGAGGCGAGCAGTACTTC. Its translation is CSARTPTGGGEQYF.

The chain uses TRBV3-1 and TRBJ2-7; 7 nucleotides match TRBD2. Germline CDR1 LGHDT, CDR2 YNNKEL (reference sequence). V dropped 0 bases and J dropped 3; count of bases not matched to a gene: 8. The CDR3 has 16 amino acids. This chain's CDR3 is CASSQDRLAAIYEQYF. The DNA for the CDR3 is TGTGCCAGCAGCCAAGATAGGCTAGCGGCGATCTACGAGCAGTACTTC.

In the case of this clonotype: The junction and the germline gene differ at one end; a read error may be behind it. This rearrangement joins TRBV6-5 to TRBJ2-7; TRBD1 or TRBD2 may be the D gene (5 bases each). The CDR3 contains 13 residues. Germline lookup yields CDR1 MNHEY and CDR2 SVGAGI. The CDR3 DNA sequence: TGTGCCAGCAGGGACGGGGCAAAAGACGAGCGGTACTTC. This codes for CASRDGAKDERYF.

Only a few counts were recorded for this clonotype. This rearrangement joins TRBV7-2 to TRBJ1-4; D is unclear. This CDR3 is built from 16 residues. Germline V CDR1 and CDR2: SGHTA, FQGNSA. The V end was cut by 4 bases, the J end by 0 bases, with 12 bases between. CDR3 in DNA: TGTGCCAGCAGCTACGAGCGGGGAGCAACTAATGAAAAACTGTTTTTT. The encoded protein is CASSYERGATNEKLFF.

The chain carries TRBV20-1 and TRBJ2-7; TRBD2 aligns across 12 bases. J gave up 3 bases and V 6 bases, and 3 bases lay outside the gene matches. The length of the CDR3 is 13 residues. Germline lookup yields CDR1 DFQATT and CDR2 SNEGSKA (reference sequence). The CDR3 nucleotides are TGCAGTGCGCTAGCGGGGGGGTTCTACGAGCAGTACTTC. Translation gives CSALAGGFYEQYF.

This clonotype turned up a few times. This chain links TRBV10-3 with TRBJ1-1; no clear D gene. The germline gives CDR1 ENHRY, CDR2 SYGVKD. The CDR3 covers 14 residues. Trimming removed 6 bases at V and 6 bases at J, with 17 bases between. The CDR3 sequence: CAIREGFGRPEAFF. The CDR3 nucleotides read TGTGCCATCAGGGAAGGGTTCGGGCGGCCTGAAGCTTTCTTT.

A few counts support this clonotype. The chain links TRBV11-1 to TRBJ1-6; 7 bases fit TRBD1. The germline V gene has CDR1 SGHAT and CDR2 FQDESV (reference sequence). This CDR3 has 16 amino acids. The ends lost 5 bases at V and 5 bases at J; junction bases unmatched: 9. DNA of the CDR3: TGTGCCAGCAGCCGTGGGGACAGACTTAATAATTCACCCCTCCACTTT. It codes for CASSRGDRLNNSPLHF.

CDR3 region: CASSAVSQSPTHTQYF. The CDR3 DNA reads as TGTGCCAGCAGTGCCGTTTCTCAGTCCCCTACTCATACGCAGTATTTT. This chain uses TRBV6-1 with TRBJ2-3, with D unresolved. CDR3 size: 16 residues. Trimming shortened V by 4 bases and J by 7 bases, and 21 bases separated the two germline ends. Germline V lookup: CDR1 MNHNS, CDR2 SASEGT.

Comments on this clonotype: This may come from a read error, since a much larger clone is one base off. The chain uses TRBV12-3 or TRBV12-4 and TRBJ2-4; no definite D call. CDR3 length equals 13 residues. V gave up 8 bases and J gave up 3 bases, with 11 bases separating them. CDR3 nucleotides: TGTGCCAGCCACGGTCCAGTCAAAAACATTCAGTACTTC. The encoded protein is CASHGPVKNIQYF.

This clonotype has a handful of counts. J is TRBJ2-7 and V is TRBV20-1; D is unclear. The V gene lost 6 bases and the J gene lost 1 base, with 16 bases spanning the gap. The CDR3 runs 14 residues. Germline V gene sequence: CDR1 DFQATT, CDR2 SNEGSKA (reference sequence). The CDR3 DNA is TGCAGTGCCTCCCCACCGTGGGGATCCTACGAGCAGTACTTC. It translates to CSASPPWGSYEQYF.

This clonotype has more than one count but fewer than ten. This chain connects TRBV4-1 to TRBJ1-2; D gene ambiguous. CDR1 and CDR2 (germline): MGHRA, YSYEKL. Trimming cost V 0 bases and J 4 bases, with 9 bases left between them. The CDR3 runs 14 residues. The CDR3 spells CASSQDTRRYGYTF. CDR3 nucleotides: TGCGCCAGCAGCCAAGATACGAGGCGCTATGGCTACACCTTC.

This clonotype was recorded only once. CDR3 bases: TGTGCCAGCAGCTTAGGGGTAGCGGGGGGACAGCGGTTCTTC. This sequence encodes CASSLGVAGGQRFF. The chain links TRBV11-2 to TRBJ2-1; 10 nucleotides align to TRBD2. Germline CDR1 SGHAT, CDR2 FQNNGV. CDR3 size: 14 residues. V gave up 1 base and J gave up 15 bases; unmatched junction bases: 9.

This sequence joins TRBV7-9 and TRBJ1-1; D might be TRBD1 (5 bases). This CDR3 region has 16 residues. CDR1 is SEHNR, CDR2 FQNEAQ, per germline (reference sequence). The V end was cut by 4 bases, the J end by 1 base, with 16 bases between. CDR3 loop: CASSSPPGRANTEAFF. The CDR3, as DNA: TGTGCCAGCAGCTCACCCCCGGGCAGGGCGAACACTGAAGCTTTCTTT.

In nucleotides, the CDR3 is TGTGCCGTCGGACTAGCTGGATACAATGAGCAGTACTTC. Translating it yields CAVGLAGYNEQYF. The chain links TRBV15 to TRBJ2-7; TRBD2 aligns across 8 bases. V lost 11 bases and J lost 7; bases outside the gene matches: 13. CDR3 length: 13 amino acids. CDR1 and CDR2 (germline): LNHNV, YYDKDF (reference sequence). The full variable domain, rest sourced from reference TRBV15 and TRBJ2-7, is DAMVIQNPRYQVTQFGKPVTLSCSQTLNHNVMYWYQQKSSQAPKLLFHYYDKDFNNEADTPDNFQSRRPNTSFCFLDIRSPGLGDTAMYLCAVGLAGYNEQYFGPGTRLTVT.

Notes on this clonotype: A junction boundary mismatches the germline segment, possibly from a read error. This rearrangement joins TRBV5-5 to TRBJ2-1; 7 positions match TRBD1. The CDR3 length is 16 residues. The germline V gene has CDR1 SGHKS and CDR2 YYEKEE (reference sequence). The CDR3 DNA follows: TGTGCCAGCAGCCCAACGATGACAGGGCGGTACAATGGGCAGTTCTTC. Translated, it gives CASSPTMTGRYNGQFF.

In its sample, this clonotype was seen a few times. The CDR3 DNA reads as TGCAGCGTTCCCAACAAGTTTAATGAAAAACTGTTTTTT. Translating gives CSVPNKFNEKLFF. This sequence joins TRBV29-1 and TRBJ1-4; no clear D gene. Trimming took off 5 bases at V and 4 bases at J, with 11 bases between the two ends. This CDR3 region has 13 residues. The germline gives CDR1 SQVTM, CDR2 ANQGSEA.

V and J are TRBV30 and TRBJ1-1; D uncertain. The V gene's germline CDR1 is GTSNPN and CDR2 SVGIG (reference sequence). The CDR3 is made up of 11 amino acids. Trimming shortened V by 2 bases and J by 6 bases, and 7 bases separated the two germline ends. For the CDR3, the DNA is TGTGCCTGGAGTTGGGCGGCTGAAGCTTTCTTT. Translated, it gives CAWSWAAEAFF.

This clonotype was found many times. The chain is built from TRBV20-1 and TRBJ2-5, with TRBD2 matching 7 bases. Germline V gene lookup returns CDR1 DFQATT and CDR2 SNEGSKA (reference sequence). V lost 3 bases to trimming and J lost 4 bases; unmatched junction nucleotides: 2. The CDR3 consists of 12 residues. The CDR3 spells CSARASGETQYF. The CDR3 nucleotides are TGCAGTGCTAGGGCTAGCGGAGAGACCCAGTACTTC.

The chain is built from TRBV4-1 and TRBJ1-5; D uncertain. The ends were cut back, 4 bases at V and 3 bases at J, with 10 bases in the middle. The CDR3 loop spans 14 amino acids. CDR1 and CDR2 from the germline V gene are MGHRA and YSYEKL. CDR3 bases: TGCGCCAGCAGCCCCGACGGGATCAATCAGCCCCAGCATTTT. It encodes CASSPDGINQPQHF.

This CDR3 is CASSLVGDYSYNEQFF. In DNA form, the CDR3 reads TGTGCCAGCAGCTTAGTGGGGGACTACTCCTACAATGAGCAGTTCTTC. The chain combines TRBV13 with TRBJ2-1, with 7 bases identical to TRBD2. Germline V CDR1 and CDR2: PRHDT, FYEKMQ (reference sequence). The junction had 3 bases not matched to a gene; V was cut back by 1 base and J by 0 bases. CDR3 length equals 16 residues.

This rearrangement joins TRBV20-1 to TRBJ2-1; TRBD2 agrees at 7 bases. The junction had 8 bases not matched to a gene; V was cut back by 6 bases and J by 0 bases. Germline lookup yields CDR1 DFQATT and CDR2 SNEGSKA (reference sequence). The CDR3 contains 15 residues. The DNA of the CDR3 is TGCAGTGCAGATATAGCGGGTACCTCCTACAATGAGCAGTTCTTC. It translates to CSADIAGTSYNEQFF.

This sequence joins TRBV15 and TRBJ1-6; D unresolved. The CDR3 has 14 amino acids. The V end lost 1 base, the J end lost 5 bases, and 6 bases lay between the germline ends. The germline V gene encodes CDR1 LNHNV and CDR2 YYDKDF (reference sequence). The CDR3 is CATSRATNNSPLHF. Here the CDR3 DNA reads TGTGCCACCAGCAGAGCCACAAATAATTCACCCCTCCACTTT.

This clonotype showed up just a few times. The rearrangement links TRBV28 to TRBJ2-5, with 13 bases lining up with TRBD2. CDR1 MDHEN and CDR2 SYDVKM come from the germline V gene. J gave up 4 bases and V 7 bases, and 12 bases lay outside the gene matches. There are 17 residues in the CDR3. The CDR3 is CASTALHRLAGGETQYF. CDR3 sequence (DNA): TGTGCCAGCACCGCCCTACATCGACTAGCGGGAGGAGAGACCCAGTACTTC. Full variable domain (rest looked up from reference TRBV28 and TRBJ2-5): DVKVTQSSRYLVKRTGEKVFLECVQDMDHENMFWYRQDPGLGLRLIYFSYDVKMKEKGDIPEGYSVSREKKERFSLILESASTNQTSMYLCASTALHRLAGGETQYFGPGTRLLVL.

This chain connects TRBV12-3 or TRBV12-4 to TRBJ2-7; 8 bases are a match to TRBD2. The CDR3 contains 18 residues. V lost 6 bases, J lost 0 bases, and 16 bases stayed unmatched. The CDR3 coding sequence is TGTGCCAGCAGCGGGGGGGGATTGACTAGCGAGAGCTCCTACGAGCAGTACTTC. This encodes CASSGGGLTSESSYEQYF.